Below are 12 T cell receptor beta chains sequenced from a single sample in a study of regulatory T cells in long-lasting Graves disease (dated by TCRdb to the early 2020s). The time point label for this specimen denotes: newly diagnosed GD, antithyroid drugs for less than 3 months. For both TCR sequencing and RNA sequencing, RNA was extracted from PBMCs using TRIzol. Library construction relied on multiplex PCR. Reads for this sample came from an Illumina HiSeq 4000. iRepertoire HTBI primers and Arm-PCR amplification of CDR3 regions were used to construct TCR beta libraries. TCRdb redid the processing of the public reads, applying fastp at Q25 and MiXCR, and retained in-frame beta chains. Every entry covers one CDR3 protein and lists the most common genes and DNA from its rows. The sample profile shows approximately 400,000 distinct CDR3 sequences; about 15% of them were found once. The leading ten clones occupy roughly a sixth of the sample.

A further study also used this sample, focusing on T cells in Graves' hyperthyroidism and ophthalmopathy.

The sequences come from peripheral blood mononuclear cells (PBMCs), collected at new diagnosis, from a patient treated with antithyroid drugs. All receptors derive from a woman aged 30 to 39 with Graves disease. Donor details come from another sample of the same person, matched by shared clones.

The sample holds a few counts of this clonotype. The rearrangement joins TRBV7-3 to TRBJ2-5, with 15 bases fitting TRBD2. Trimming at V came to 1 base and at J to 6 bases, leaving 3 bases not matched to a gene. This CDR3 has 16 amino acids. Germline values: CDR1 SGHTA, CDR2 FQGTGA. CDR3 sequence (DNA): TGTGCCAGCAGCTTAAGGACTAGCGGGAGGGGGAAGACCCAGTACTTC. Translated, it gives CASSLRTSGRGKTQYF.

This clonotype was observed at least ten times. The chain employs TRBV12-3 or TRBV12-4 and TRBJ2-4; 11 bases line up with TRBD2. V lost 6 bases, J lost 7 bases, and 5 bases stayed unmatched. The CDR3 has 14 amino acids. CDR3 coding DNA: TGTGCCAGCAGAGCCCCTAGCGGGAGGAACATTCAGTACTTC. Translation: CASRAPSGRNIQYF.

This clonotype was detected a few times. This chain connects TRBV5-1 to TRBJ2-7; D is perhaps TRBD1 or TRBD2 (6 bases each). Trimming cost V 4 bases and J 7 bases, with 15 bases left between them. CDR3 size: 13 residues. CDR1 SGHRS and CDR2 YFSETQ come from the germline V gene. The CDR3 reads CASSPRGPQEQYF. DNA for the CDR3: TGCGCCAGCAGCCCCCGGGGGCCTCAAGAGCAGTACTTC. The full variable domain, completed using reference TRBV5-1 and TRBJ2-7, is KAGVTQTPRYLIKTRGQQVTLSCSPISGHRSVSWYQQTPGQGLQFLFEYFSETQRNKGNFPGRFSGRQFSNSRSEMNVSTLELGDSALYLCASSPRGPQEQYFGPGTRLTVT.

CDR3 sequence reads: CASSGSGSLYELVLAKNIQYF. In nucleotides, the CDR3 is TGTGCCAGCAGTGGAAGCGGGAGTCTTTATGAGTTAGTCCTGGCCAAAAACATTCAGTACTTC. The V call is TRBV28, the J call TRBJ2-4; 8 nucleotides agree with TRBD2. V gave up 5 bases and J gave up 1 base; unmatched junction bases: 22. CDR3 length equals 21 residues. Per the germline V gene, CDR1 is MDHEN and CDR2 is SYDVKM. Based on the CDR3 plus reference TRBV28 and TRBJ2-4, the full variable domain is DVKVTQSSRYLVKRTGEKVFLECVQDMDHENMFWYRQDPGLGLRLIYFSYDVKMKEKGDIPEGYSVSREKKERFSLILESASTNQTSMYLCASSGSGSLYELVLAKNIQYFGAGTRLSVL.

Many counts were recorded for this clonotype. The CDR3 DNA sequence: TGCGCCAGCAGCTTGCGGGGGGAAGGGGAAGCGGGGGTTACTGAAGCTTTCTTT. As protein: CASSLRGEGEAGVTEAFF. This chain joins TRBV5-1 and TRBJ1-1; maybe TRBD1 (5 bases). Germline V gene data show CDR1 as SGHRS and CDR2 as YFSETQ. The V gene lost 1 base and the J gene lost 5 bases, with 24 bases spanning the gap. The CDR3 consists of 18 residues.

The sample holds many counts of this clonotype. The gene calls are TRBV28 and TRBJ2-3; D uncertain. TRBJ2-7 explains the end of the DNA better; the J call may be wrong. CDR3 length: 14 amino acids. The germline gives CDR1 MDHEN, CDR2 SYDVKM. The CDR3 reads CASSLMRSLYEQYF. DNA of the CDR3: TGTGCCAGCAGTTTAATGCGGAGCCTCTACGAGCAGTACTTC.

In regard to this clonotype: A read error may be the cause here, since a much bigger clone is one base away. CDR3: CASSSGEPGTTGAFF. For the CDR3, the DNA is TGTGCCAGCAGTTCGGGAGAACCCGGGACAACTGGAGCTTTCTTT. The genes are TRBV28 and TRBJ1-1; D may be TRBD1 (6 bases). This CDR3 has 15 residues. Germline loops: CDR1 MDHEN, CDR2 SYDVKM. The variable domain in full, completed from reference TRBV28 and TRBJ1-1, reads DVKVTQSSRYLVKRTGEKVFLECVQDMDHENMFWYRQDPGLGLRLIYFSYDVKMKEKGDIPEGYSVSREKKERFSLILESASTNQTSMYLCASSSGEPGTTGAFFGQGTRLTVV.

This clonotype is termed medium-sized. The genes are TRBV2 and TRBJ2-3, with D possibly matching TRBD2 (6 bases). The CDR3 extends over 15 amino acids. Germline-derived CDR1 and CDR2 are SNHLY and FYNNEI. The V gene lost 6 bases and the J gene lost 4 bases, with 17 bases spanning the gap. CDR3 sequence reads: CASRSTSFSADTQYF. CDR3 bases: TGTGCCAGCAGGAGCACTAGCTTTAGCGCAGATACGCAGTATTTT.

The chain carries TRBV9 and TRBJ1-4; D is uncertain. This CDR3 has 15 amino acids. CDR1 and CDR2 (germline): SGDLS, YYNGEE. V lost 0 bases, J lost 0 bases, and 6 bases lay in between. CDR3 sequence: CASSVGVATNEKLFF. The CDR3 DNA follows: TGTGCCAGCAGCGTAGGAGTTGCAACTAATGAAAAACTGTTTTTT. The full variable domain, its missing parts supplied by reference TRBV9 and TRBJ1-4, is DSGVTQTPKHLITATGQRVTLRCSPRSGDLSVYWYQQSLDQGLQFLIQYYNGEERAKGNILERFSAQQFPDLHSELNLSSLELGDSALYFCASSVGVATNEKLFFGSGTQLSVL.

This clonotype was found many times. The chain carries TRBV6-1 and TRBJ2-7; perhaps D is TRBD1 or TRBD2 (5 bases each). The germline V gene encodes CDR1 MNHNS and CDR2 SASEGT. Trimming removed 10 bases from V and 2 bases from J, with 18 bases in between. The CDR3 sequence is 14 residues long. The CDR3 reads CATWENRFAYEQYF. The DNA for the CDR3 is TGTGCCACCTGGGAGAACAGGTTCGCCTACGAGCAGTACTTC.

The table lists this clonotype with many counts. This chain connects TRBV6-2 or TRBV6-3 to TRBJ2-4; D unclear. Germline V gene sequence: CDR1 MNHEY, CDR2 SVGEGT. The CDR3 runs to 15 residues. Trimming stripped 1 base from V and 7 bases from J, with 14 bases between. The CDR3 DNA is TGTGCCAGCAGTTACTACGGACCCTCTCCCAACATTCAGTACTTC. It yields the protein CASSYYGPSPNIQYF.

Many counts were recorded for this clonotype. The CDR3 reads CASSWPQTILRTYNEQFF. CDR3 DNA: TGCGCCAGCAGCTGGCCTCAAACAATTCTCCGTACCTACAATGAGCAGTTCTTC. V usage is TRBV5-1 and J usage is TRBJ2-1; D remains unclear. Trimming took off 3 bases at V and 2 bases at J, with 21 bases between the two ends. The CDR3 totals 18 residues. The germline CDR1 and CDR2 sequences are SGHRS and YFSETQ.